One sample yielded the 18 T cell receptor beta chains listed below, sequenced in a study of regulatory T cells in long-lasting Graves disease. Arm-PCR of CDR3 regions and iRepertoire HTBI primers were used to build TCR beta libraries. Each CDR3 protein is one row after TCRdb ran MiXCR on the multiplex PCR reads. The sample has almost 350,000 distinct CDR3 sequences; about 19% are singletons. As to time point: persistent/refractory GD, antithyroid drugs over 5 years with positive TRAb. Following extraction of RNA from PBMCs, that RNA was used to make the TCR library. The input for sequencing was peripheral blood mononuclear cells (PBMCs), taken when the disease was refractory, from a patient treated with antithyroid drugs. The origin of the receptors is a female donor with Graves disease.

This clonotype was recorded at least ten times. V and J are TRBV28 and TRBJ2-7, with 15 bases that match TRBD2. The CDR3 covers 20 residues. Germline V lookup: CDR1 MDHEN, CDR2 SYDVKM. The J segment lost 3 bases and the V segment lost 6 bases, leaving 18 bases of the junction unmatched. CDR3 in DNA: TGTGCCAGCAGCCCACTCGGCGTCGGACTAGCGGGAGGGAGGGTCTACGAGCAGTACTTC. Protein sequence: CASSPLGVGLAGGRVYEQYF.

In regard to this clonotype: A much larger clone lies one base from this, so it may be a read error. The J gene is TRBJ1-1, the V gene TRBV12-3 or TRBV12-4; 8 positions match TRBD1. This CDR3 is built from 15 residues. J gave up 1 base and V 5 bases, and 6 bases lay outside the gene matches. CDR3 region: CASSDPGTGNTEAFF. DNA of the CDR3: TGTGCCAGCAGTGACCCCGGGACAGGGAACACTGAAGCTTTCTTT.

The chain recombines TRBV10-3 with TRBJ1-5, with D maybe TRBD1 (6 bases). The CDR3 extends over 16 amino acids. The germline gives CDR1 ENHRY, CDR2 SYGVKD. Deletions cut 4 bases from V and 4 bases from J, with 17 bases between. The chain's CDR3 is CAISGVRTAENQPQHF. In DNA form, the CDR3 reads TGTGCCATCAGTGGAGTTAGGACAGCGGAGAATCAGCCCCAGCATTTT.

This clonotype appeared a few times. V and J are TRBV3-1 and TRBJ1-5; D is uncertain. V shed 0 bases and J shed 2 bases, with 8 bases lying between them. CDR1 and CDR2 (germline): LGHDT, YNNKEL (reference sequence). The length of the CDR3 is 15 residues. The DNA for the CDR3 is TGTGCCAGCAGCCAAGATTTTGCGCGCAATCAGCCCCAGCATTTT. The encoded protein is CASSQDFARNQPQHF.

The chain couples TRBV7-2 to TRBJ1-3, with unresolved D. The CDR3 consists of 14 residues. The V end lost 5 bases, the J end lost 7 bases, and 15 bases lay between the germline ends. CDR1 SGHTA and CDR2 FQGNSA come from the germline V gene. DNA for the CDR3: TGTGCCAGCAGCCATGGCCCCATTTGGAACACCATATATTTT. It specifies CASSHGPIWNTIYF.

This clonotype was recorded many times. CDR3 in DNA: TGTGCCAGCAGCCCACAGGGGAGCAATCAGCCCCAGCATTTT. It translates to CASSPQGSNQPQHF. This rearrangement joins TRBV3-1 to TRBJ1-5, with 7 nucleotides matching TRBD1. The CDR3 totals 14 residues. The V gene end was trimmed by 4 bases and the J gene end by 1 base; junction bases not matched to a gene: 1. Germline V gives CDR1 LGHDT, CDR2 YNNKEL (reference sequence).

The chain is built from TRBV28 and TRBJ2-3; D is undetermined. Trimming took 8 bases from V and 6 from J, leaving 12 bases between them. Per the germline V gene, CDR1 is MDHEN and CDR2 is SYDVKM. The CDR3 length is 12 residues. The CDR3 region is CASGSGPDTQYF. The DNA of the CDR3 is TGTGCCAGCGGTAGTGGACCGGATACGCAGTATTTT.

Many counts were recorded for this clonotype. This chain connects TRBV19 to TRBJ1-1, with TRBD1 matching over 9 bases. J gave up 1 base and V 1 base, and 10 bases lay outside the gene matches. Germline CDR1 reads LNHDA; CDR2 reads SQIVND (reference sequence). The CDR3 has 18 residues. The CDR3 DNA reads TGTGCCAGTAGTATAGTCTCCGGGACAGGGACGAGGAACACTGAAGCTTTCTTT. Its translation: CASSIVSGTGTRNTEAFF.

This clonotype was recorded many times. This rearrangement joins TRBV11-2 to TRBJ1-1, with TRBD1 matching over 9 bases. Germline-derived CDR1 and CDR2 are SGHAT and FQNNGV. CDR3 size: 17 residues. The V gene end was trimmed by 4 bases and the J gene end by 1 base; junction bases not matched to a gene: 10. The CDR3 nucleotides read TGTGCCAGCAGCTACCCCACTTGGGACAGGGAGAACACTGAAGCTTTCTTT. Its translation is CASSYPTWDRENTEAFF. Variable domain in full (rest from reference TRBV11-2 and TRBJ1-1): EAGVAQSPRYKIIEKRQSVAFWCNPISGHATLYWYQQILGQGPKLLIQFQNNGVVDDSQLPKDRFSAERLKGVDSTLKIQPAKLEDSAVYLCASSYPTWDRENTEAFFGQGTRLTVV.

This clonotype was seen repeatedly, ten times or more. The chain couples TRBV2 to TRBJ1-5; no definite D call. V was clipped by 3 bases and J by 0 bases, with 6 bases between them. This CDR3 is 14 amino acids long. From germline, CDR1 is SNHLY and CDR2 FYNNEI. The CDR3 coding sequence is TGTGCCAGCAGTGAGGGCGATAGCAATCAGCCCCAGCATTTT. It translates to CASSEGDSNQPQHF.

The rearrangement uses TRBV10-3 and TRBJ2-7, with 9 nucleotides matching TRBD1. The length of the CDR3 is 15 residues. Per germline, CDR1 ENHRY and CDR2 SYGVKD. J was trimmed by 4 bases and V by 4 bases; bases with no gene match: 8. The CDR3 coding sequence is TGTGCCATCAGTGGCCCGGGACAGGGCTTGTACGAGCAGTACTTC. Its translation: CAISGPGQGLYEQYF.

This chain uses TRBV15 with TRBJ1-5; D gene unclear. CDR1 and CDR2 from the germline V gene are LNHNV and YYDKDF (reference sequence). The CDR3 spans 13 residues. Trimming took 6 bases from V and 3 from J, leaving 9 bases between them. The CDR3 nucleotides are TGTGCCACCAGTTCGGCGGTCAATCAGCCCCAGCATTTT. It translates to CATSSAVNQPQHF. Using reference TRBV15 and TRBJ1-5 for the parts outside the CDR3, the full variable domain is DAMVIQNPRYQVTQFGKPVTLSCSQTLNHNVMYWYQQKSSQAPKLLFHYYDKDFNNEADTPDNFQSRRPNTSFCFLDIRSPGLGDTAMYLCATSSAVNQPQHFGDGTRLSIL.

This clonotype has ten or more counts. The rearrangement joins TRBV27 to TRBJ1-2; D uncertain. CDR1 is MNHEY and CDR2 is SMNVEV in the germline V gene (reference sequence). This CDR3 contains 15 residues. Trimming took 2 bases from V and 6 from J, leaving 16 bases between them. CDR3 amino acids: CASSLVGSLSNGYTF. Written as DNA, the CDR3 is TGTGCCAGCAGTTTAGTAGGGTCCCTATCAAATGGCTACACCTTC.

This clonotype was detected a few times. V is TRBV7-9 and J is TRBJ2-5; 8 nucleotides agree with TRBD2. V gave up 1 base and J gave up 5 bases; unmatched junction bases: 9. The CDR3 length is 16 residues. Germline lookup yields CDR1 SEHNR and CDR2 FQNEAQ (reference sequence). The CDR3 loop is CASSLEGSGGFETQYF. CDR3 DNA: TGTGCCAGCAGCTTAGAAGGTTCGGGGGGGTTCGAGACCCAGTACTTC.

This clonotype was counted only a few times. The chain couples TRBV30 to TRBJ2-7; tentative D call: TRBD1 (5 bases). CDR3 size: 12 residues. V dropped 3 bases and J dropped 7 bases, with 13 bases sitting between them. The germline gives CDR1 GTSNPN, CDR2 SVGIG (reference sequence). The CDR3 DNA reads as TGTGCCTGGAGCGCGACAGTGGTGGAGCAGTACTTC. Amino acids: CAWSATVVEQYF.

This sequence joins TRBV4-1 and TRBJ2-4, with D perhaps matching TRBD1 (7 bases). Trimming took 2 bases from V and 7 from J, leaving 15 bases between them. This CDR3 has 15 amino acids. Germline V gives CDR1 MGHRA, CDR2 YSYEKL. CDR3: CASSQTQGGRNIQYF. CDR3 sequence (DNA): TGCGCCAGCAGCCAAACCCAGGGGGGCAGGAACATTCAGTACTTC.

The rearrangement links TRBV5-1 to TRBJ2-2, with 14 bases lining up with TRBD2. V shed 3 bases, J shed 8 bases, and the junction held 3 bases outside the gene matches. CDR1 is SGHRS and CDR2 is YFSETQ in the germline V gene. The CDR3 is 15 amino acids. CDR3 DNA sequence: TGCGCCAGCAGCTCCGGGACTAGCGGGAGAGGGGAGCTGTTTTTT. Its translation: CASSSGTSGRGELFF.

V and J are TRBV24-1 and TRBJ2-3; 8 positions match TRBD2. The CDR3 totals 17 residues. The germline V gene encodes CDR1 KGHDR and CDR2 SFDVKD. V shed 3 bases, J shed 6 bases, and the junction held 13 bases outside the gene matches. CDR3 DNA: TGTGCCACCAGTGATGGGTGGGACGGGGGGGCCTCGGATACGCAGTATTTT. It is translated as CATSDGWDGGASDTQYF.